This paragraph reports one T cell receptor (beta chain). This clone was observed at least ten times. The specificity of this receptor is unknown. No base quality values were provided; no much bigger clone lies one nucleotide off. This sample also contains other DNA sequences that code for the same CDR3. CDR1 and CDR2, per the germline V gene (reference sequence), are LNHDA and SQIVND. At the junction V is shortened by 2 bases and J by 7 bases; bases outside the gene matches: 6. The CDR3, from cysteine to phenylalanine, totals 15 residues. Left in the record is the CDR3 DNA by itself, 45 bases read in frame from the first base. From each donor, a single peripheral blood sample of about 120 mL on average was drawn into heparinised tubes. Using a panel that included CD45RO, CCR7, CD25, CD127, CD95 and CD27, naive, central memory, regulatory and stem cell-like memory CD4+ T cells were sorted on a BD FACSAria II. All sorted populations exceeded 95% purity. PBMCs were separated immediately by Lymphoprep density gradient centrifugation and were stained directly, without being cultured. Samples were stained and sorted in pairs, with one healthy donor and one patient per experiment, so that batch effects were minimized.

This sample was taken from a study of beta chain features in type 1 diabetes (dated 2018 in TCRdb). In terms of the full investigation: Mean age, gender distribution, total cell number and subset yield were not different between patients and healthy donors. Across all samples, around 99 million sorted cells were examined, and cell number per subset correlated strongly with RNA yield. Regulatory and stem cell-like memory subsets were isolated from only 8 patients and about 8 healthy donors, whereas naive and central memory subsets came from all 28 donors. In the study, TCRB repertoires of sorted circulating CD4+ T cell subsets from recently diagnosed type 1 diabetes patients were compared with those of matched healthy donors.

General conclusions and limits of the study: PCR might favor shorter templates, but patient and control samples were amplified and corrected together, so any skew would affect both groups equally. Sequencing cDNA rather than genomic DNA could over-represent highly expressing activated cells, although activation and CD3 levels did not differ between groups. Naive, central memory and regulatory TCRB repertoires appeared to be more similar among patients than among healthy donors. Only small numbers of individuals were included in the HLA sub-analyses, which left unresolved whether HLA type had any influence on TCRB rearrangement. Type 1 diabetes patients showed a moderate but significant shortening of TCRB CDR3 length in all four CD4+ subsets. At VDJ recombination sites, type 1 diabetes patients had fewer insertions and more deleted nucleotides, which implies abnormalities in thymic rearrangement.

All of the isolated RNA was reverse transcribed with the High Capacity cDNA Reverse Transcription Kit, so expressed TCRB transcripts were sequenced. Deep immunoSEQ sequencing was performed on naive, central memory and regulatory T cell samples, with an average of roughly 3.6 million total reads per sample. After sorted cells were lysed in RLT buffer, RNA was extracted with DNase-treated RNeasy Micro or Mini kits, with the choice depending on cell number. Each cell subset was processed separately to prevent cross-contamination, with patient and healthy donor samples processed together. The immunoSEQ multiplex PCR was used to amplify TCRB sequences from cDNA, yielding 87-bp fragments that span the CDR3 region. Sequencing of the amplicons was done on the Illumina HiSeq platform. The paper's data handling went like this. Synthetic template baselines were used to correct PCR bias computationally, reads within Hamming distance 2 were collapsed, and singletons that could not be merged were discarded. Reads were aligned against IMGT to assign V, D and J genes, CDR3 length and insertions or deletions at six rearrangement sites. Clonotype counts were normalized to sorted cell number within each subset before computing true diversity and Gini coefficients with the tcR R package. The overlap coefficient, calculated on TCRB nucleotide sequences, was used to measure repertoire sharing. TCRdb took over this immuneACCESS table, retaining in-frame rearrangements with V and J assigned. Such tables are incomplete; in checked studies, under half of the missing clones stem from an unresolved V gene, and the remainder is unexplained. That table supplies the V and J calls and clone size; D and trimming were determined from the DNA. Here the sample has roughly 290,000 clones; 8% occur a single time. Of the sample, under 1.3% falls within the top ten clones.

The sample comprised central memory CD4+ T cells from blood. The chain uses TRBV19 and TRBJ2-1; TRBD2 aligns with 9 central bases. The source of this sequence is a woman between 18 and 29 years old in good health. The DNA sequence reads TGTGCCAGTAGTATATTGGCGGGGGGGAGAAATGAGCAGTTCTTC. Translated, this is CASSILAGGRNEQFF.